The present T cell receptor (beta chain) was sequenced within a study of blood T cell repertoires in COVID-19. Overall study: The analysed material was cDNA or gDNA that came from T cells, B-cell-depleted T cells, or PBMCs.

The CDR3 runs 15 residues. Germline-derived CDR1 and CDR2 are SGHRS and YFSETQ. V was cut by 1 base and J by 1 base, with 11 bases left in between. This table comes from immunoSEQ multiplex PCR, and its TCRdb copy is limited to in-frame clones, with some not included. The table lists about 270,000 clones, around nine tenths of them singletons, with over 2.5% in the top ten. This sequence joins TRBV5-1 and TRBJ1-2; D ambiguous. Input material: PBMCs or T cells enriched from blood (not recorded which). The origin of this receptor is a woman aged 18-29 years who had recovered from COVID-19. CDR3 DNA sequence: TGCGCCAGCAGCTTGCAGTACGGGAATAACTATGGCTACACCTTC. This gives the protein CASSLQYGNNYGYTF. Full variable domain (outside the CDR3, taken from reference TRBV5-1 and TRBJ1-2): KAGVTQTPRYLIKTRGQQVTLSCSPISGHRSVSWYQQTPGQGLQFLFEYFSETQRNKGNFPGRFSGRQFSNSRSEMNVSTLELGDSALYLCASSLQYGNNYGYTFGSGTRLTVV.